This entry describes one TCR beta chain. The antigen is unknown. This sample was taken from a study of cytomegalovirus exposure and HLA in healthy donors. Overall study findings and caveats: Later, an analysis found that TCR clusters from the first cohort tended to co-occur in the 120 validation repertoires. The study labeled more than 150 TCR beta chains cytomegalovirus-associated. Cytomegalovirus status was reportedly diagnosed by the classifier with high sensitivity and specificity.

Germline CDR1 and CDR2: MNHEY and SVGAGI. The CDR3 sequence is 15 residues long. Trimming cost V 2 bases and J 1 base; bases outside gene matches: 4. Assay used: immunoSEQ multiplex PCR; TCRdb lists only in-frame clones, some missing. The table records about 400,000 clones, roughly 89% of them present only once. Sequenced input: PBMCs. The TCR originated in a woman between 18 and 29 years old in good health and CMV-seronegative. The chain combines TRBV6-5 with TRBJ1-1; 7 bases agree with TRBD1. For the CDR3, the DNA is TGTGCCAGCAGTTACGGAGGGACAGCGAACACTGAAGCTTTCTTT. Protein product: CASSYGGTANTEAFF.